These T cell receptor beta chains were read from a single sample in a study of blood T cells in healthy people across ages. TCRdb analysed the 5' RACE reads with MiXCR anew, one entry per CDR3 protein. This table has some 690,000 distinct CDR3 sequences, about 20% appearing once. Sample: blood. The origin of the receptors is a man aged 65-85 years in good health. CDR3s include the opening cysteine and the closing phenylalanine or tryptophan. A D gene is named only where the DNA matches it firmly. Clone size, where shown, is once, few, many, or a class for clones that have expanded.

cdr3_aa: CASSLMGFKNTEAFF
cdr3_nt: TGTGCCAGCAGTTTAATGGGTTTTAAAAACACTGAAGCTTTCTTT
j_call: TRBJ1-1
v_call: TRBV12-3/TRBV12-4
d_call: -
clone_size: -

cdr3_aa: CASKLIAGGATDTQYF
cdr3_nt: TGCGCCAGCAAATTGATAGCGGGAGGAGCAACAGATACGCAGTATTTT
j_call: TRBJ2-3
v_call: TRBV5-1
d_call: TRBD2
clone_size: -

cdr3_aa: CASSQRAGRNEQYF
cdr3_nt: TGTGCCAGCAGCCAACGGGCAGGTCGAAACGAGCAGTACTTC
j_call: TRBJ2-7
v_call: TRBV3-1
d_call: -
clone_size: few

cdr3_aa: CASSQLPGNTIYF
cdr3_nt: TGTGCCAGCAGTCAACTTCCCGGAAACACCATATATTTT
j_call: TRBJ1-3
v_call: TRBV3-1
d_call: -
clone_size: -

cdr3_aa: CSAIPGQGYQPQHF
cdr3_nt: TGCAGTGCTATACCGGGACAGGGTTATCAGCCCCAGCATTTT
j_call: TRBJ1-5
v_call: TRBV20-1
d_call: TRBD1
clone_size: -

cdr3_aa: CATGAGGVNEQFF
cdr3_nt: TGTGCCACTGGAGCGGGAGGAGTTAATGAGCAGTTCTTC
j_call: TRBJ2-1
v_call: TRBV7-2
d_call: TRBD2
clone_size: many

cdr3_aa: CSARWSSYNEQFF
cdr3_nt: TGCAGTGCTAGATGGTCTTCCTACAATGAGCAGTTCTTC
j_call: TRBJ2-1
v_call: TRBV20-1
d_call: -
clone_size: -

cdr3_aa: CSALSSGGYNEQFF
cdr3_nt: TGCAGTGCGCTCTCTAGCGGGGGTTACAATGAGCAGTTCTTC
j_call: TRBJ2-1
v_call: TRBV20-1
d_call: TRBD2
clone_size: -

cdr3_aa: CASSLRTSGGVGANVLTF
cdr3_nt: TGTGCCAGCAGTTTAAGAACTAGCGGGGGGGTTGGGGCCAACGTCCTGACTTTC
j_call: TRBJ2-6
v_call: TRBV12-3/TRBV12-4
d_call: TRBD2
clone_size: few

cdr3_aa: CASSLQRGLENTIYF
cdr3_nt: TGTGCCAGCAGCCTACAGAGGGGATTAGAAAACACCATATATTTT
j_call: TRBJ1-3
v_call: TRBV7-2
d_call: -
clone_size: -

cdr3_aa: CATSKDPNRDEQFF
cdr3_nt: TGTGCCACCAGTAAAGACCCAAACCGGGATGAGCAGTTCTTC
j_call: TRBJ2-1
v_call: TRBV24-1
d_call: -
clone_size: -

cdr3_aa: CSAISGQAKNIQYF
cdr3_nt: TGCAGTGCCATTAGCGGACAGGCCAAAAACATTCAGTACTTC
j_call: TRBJ2-4
v_call: TRBV20-1
d_call: -
clone_size: -

cdr3_aa: CSARVIGHPDTQYF
cdr3_nt: TGCAGTGCTAGAGTTATAGGTCATCCAGATACGCAGTATTTT
j_call: TRBJ2-3
v_call: TRBV20-1
d_call: -
clone_size: few

cdr3_aa: CAGSLVRGYEQYF
cdr3_nt: TGTGCCGGCAGTTTAGTTCGGGGTTACGAGCAGTACTTC
j_call: TRBJ2-7
v_call: TRBV12-3/TRBV12-4
d_call: -
clone_size: few

cdr3_aa: CASSYSTTEAFF
cdr3_nt: TGTGCCAGCAGTTACTCGACAACTGAAGCTTTCTTT
j_call: TRBJ1-1
v_call: TRBV6-6
d_call: -
clone_size: -

cdr3_aa: CASSEGVAGDSTDTQYF
cdr3_nt: TGTGCCAGCAGTGAAGGGGTAGCGGGGGATAGCACAGATACGCAGTATTTT
j_call: TRBJ2-3
v_call: TRBV6-1
d_call: TRBD2
clone_size: many

cdr3_aa: CASSSQGPGEQYF
cdr3_nt: TGTGCCAGCAGCTCACAGGGCCCGGGGGAGCAGTACTTC
j_call: TRBJ2-7
v_call: TRBV7-2
d_call: -
clone_size: many

cdr3_aa: CASSFRTAGTDTQYF
cdr3_nt: TGTGCCAGCAGTTTCCGTACCGCGGGCACAGATACGCAGTATTTT
j_call: TRBJ2-3
v_call: TRBV12-3/TRBV12-4
d_call: -
clone_size: -

cdr3_aa: CSARVPSGVNTQYF
cdr3_nt: TGCAGTGCTAGGGTTCCTAGCGGGGTCAATACGCAGTATTTT
j_call: TRBJ2-3
v_call: TRBV20-1
d_call: TRBD2
clone_size: -

cdr3_aa: CASTGVLNEQYF
cdr3_nt: TGTGCCAGCACCGGGGTCCTTAACGAGCAGTACTTC
j_call: TRBJ2-7
v_call: TRBV28
d_call: -
clone_size: -

cdr3_aa: CASSLAVARDRYTYEQYF
cdr3_nt: TGTGCCAGCAGCTTAGCGGTGGCCCGGGACAGATACACCTACGAGCAGTACTTC
j_call: TRBJ2-7
v_call: TRBV11-2
d_call: TRBD1
clone_size: few

cdr3_aa: CASSLGRRAGGDKDTQYF
cdr3_nt: TGTGCCAGCAGCTTAGGGCGCCGAGCGGGGGGGGACAAGGATACGCAGTATTTT
j_call: TRBJ2-3
v_call: TRBV11-2
d_call: TRBD2
clone_size: -

cdr3_aa: CASSLGMGGNHQPQHF
cdr3_nt: TGTGCCAGCAGCTTAGGGATGGGGGGAAACCATCAGCCCCAGCATTTT
j_call: TRBJ1-5
v_call: TRBV7-8
d_call: -
clone_size: few

cdr3_aa: CASSRRGGTGELFF
cdr3_nt: TGTGCCAGCAGCCGCCGAGGGGGCACCGGGGAGCTGTTTTTT
j_call: TRBJ2-2
v_call: TRBV6-6
d_call: -
clone_size: -

cdr3_aa: CSVGEPPVEAFF
cdr3_nt: TGCAGCGTTGGTGAGCCACCGGTTGAAGCTTTCTTT
j_call: TRBJ1-1
v_call: TRBV29-1
d_call: -
clone_size: -

cdr3_aa: CASSLGRAGTDTQYF
cdr3_nt: TGTGCCAGCAGTTTGGGCAGGGCGGGCACAGATACGCAGTATTTT
j_call: TRBJ2-3
v_call: TRBV12-3/TRBV12-4
d_call: -
clone_size: few

cdr3_aa: CASSYTGYTEAFF
cdr3_nt: TGTGCCAGCAGCTATACAGGGTACACTGAAGCTTTCTTT
j_call: TRBJ1-1
v_call: TRBV14
d_call: -
clone_size: -

cdr3_aa: CSAARIENTEAFF
cdr3_nt: TGCAGTGCCGCCCGTATAGAGAACACTGAAGCTTTCTTT
j_call: TRBJ1-1
v_call: TRBV20-1
d_call: -
clone_size: many

cdr3_aa: CSASYSSYEQYF
cdr3_nt: TGCAGTGCTTCGTACAGTTCCTACGAGCAGTACTTC
j_call: TRBJ2-7
v_call: TRBV20-1
d_call: -
clone_size: -

cdr3_aa: CSTLSGTSSGEQFF
cdr3_nt: TGCAGCACCCTGTCCGGGACTAGCTCTGGTGAGCAGTTCTTC
j_call: TRBJ2-1
v_call: TRBV29-1
d_call: TRBD2
clone_size: -

cdr3_aa: CASSETQSYEQYF
cdr3_nt: TGTGCCAGCAGTGAAACCCAATCCTACGAGCAGTACTTC
j_call: TRBJ2-7
v_call: TRBV6-1
d_call: -
clone_size: -

cdr3_aa: CSASRGPEETQYF
cdr3_nt: TGCAGTGCTAGTAGGGGCCCCGAAGAGACCCAGTACTTC
j_call: TRBJ2-5
v_call: TRBV20-1
d_call: -
clone_size: -

cdr3_aa: CASSQGQYYGYTF
cdr3_nt: TGTGCCAGCAGCCAGGGGCAGTACTATGGCTACACCTTC
j_call: TRBJ1-2
v_call: TRBV14
d_call: -
clone_size: many

cdr3_aa: CATSRDRLAGTDEQFF
cdr3_nt: TGTGCCACCAGCAGAGATCGACTAGCGGGGACCGATGAGCAGTTCTTC
j_call: TRBJ2-1
v_call: TRBV15
d_call: TRBD2
clone_size: few

cdr3_aa: CASSYTGDYGYTF
cdr3_nt: TGTGCCAGCAGTTACACGGGCGACTATGGCTACACCTTC
j_call: TRBJ1-2
v_call: TRBV12-3/TRBV12-4
d_call: -
clone_size: -

cdr3_aa: CASSLWDRGDYGYTF
cdr3_nt: TGTGCCAGCAGTTTGTGGGACAGGGGGGACTATGGCTACACCTTC
j_call: TRBJ1-2
v_call: TRBV28
d_call: TRBD1
clone_size: few

cdr3_aa: CASSPSGETQYF
cdr3_nt: TGTGCCAGCAGTCCCTCCGGAGAGACCCAGTACTTC
j_call: TRBJ2-5
v_call: TRBV18
d_call: -
clone_size: many

cdr3_aa: CTPDPPETMNTEAFF
cdr3_nt: TGCACCCCGGACCCCCCCGAAACCATGAACACTGAAGCTTTCTTT
j_call: TRBJ1-1
v_call: TRBV20-1
d_call: -
clone_size: -

cdr3_aa: CASSRTGTQNTGELFF
cdr3_nt: TGCGCCAGCAGCCGGACCGGGACACAGAACACCGGGGAGCTGTTTTTT
j_call: TRBJ2-2
v_call: TRBV5-1
d_call: -
clone_size: -

cdr3_aa: CRVGQGTDTQYF
cdr3_nt: TGCAGAGTTGGTCAGGGAACAGATACGCAGTATTTT
j_call: TRBJ2-3
v_call: TRBV29-1
d_call: -
clone_size: -

cdr3_aa: CASLPGTRGVSNEQFF
cdr3_nt: TGTGCCAGCCTCCCAGGGACCAGAGGGGTTTCGAATGAGCAGTTCTTC
j_call: TRBJ2-1
v_call: TRBV25-1
d_call: -
clone_size: few